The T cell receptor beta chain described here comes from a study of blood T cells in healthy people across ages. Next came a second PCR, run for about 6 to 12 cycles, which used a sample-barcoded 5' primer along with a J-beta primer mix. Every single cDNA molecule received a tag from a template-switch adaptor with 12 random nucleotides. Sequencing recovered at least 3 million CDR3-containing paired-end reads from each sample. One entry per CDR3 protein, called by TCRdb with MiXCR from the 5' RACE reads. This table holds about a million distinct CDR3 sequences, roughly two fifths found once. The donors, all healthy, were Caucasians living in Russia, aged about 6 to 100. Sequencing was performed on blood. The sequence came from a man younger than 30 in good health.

The CDR3 reads CASSQLTGPYGELFF. The DNA for the CDR3 is TGCGCCAGCAGCCAACTGACAGGGCCTTACGGGGAGCTGTTTTTT. V and J are TRBV4-3 and TRBJ2-2; TRBD1 aligns across 7 bases. CDR3 length: 15 amino acids. Per the germline V gene, CDR1 is LGHNA and CDR2 is YSLEER. J lost 7 bases, V lost 2 bases, and 7 bases had no gene match.